The 25 T cell receptor beta chains listed next were all sequenced from one sample in a study of T cell responses to AZD1222 COVID-19 vaccine. Libraries were prepared by immunoSEQ multiplex PCR; TCRdb keeps only in-frame clonotypes and omits some of them. The sample consists of 150,000 to 200,000 clones, 90% of them appearing once. This material consisted of peripheral blood, taken 28 days after the second AZD1222 dose. Every receptor here comes from an adult who received the AZD1222 COVID-19 vaccine.

The chain uses TRBV7-9 and TRBJ1-5; TRBD1 is a possible D gene (5 bases). Trimming shortened V by 5 bases and J by 4 bases, and 12 bases separated the two germline ends. This CDR3 has 14 residues. Germline-derived CDR1 and CDR2 are SEHNR and FQNEAQ (reference sequence). This CDR3 is CASSRMTENQPQHF. The CDR3 DNA sequence: TGTGCCAGCAGCCGAATGACAGAGAATCAGCCCCAGCATTTT.

This sequence joins TRBV5-1 and TRBJ2-3, with D perhaps matching TRBD2 (7 bases). The CDR3 totals 17 residues. Deletions cut 1 base from V and 4 bases from J, with 19 bases between. Germline V gene lookup returns CDR1 SGHRS and CDR2 YFSETQ. The CDR3 coding sequence is TGCGCCAGCAGCTTGTCGGCGGGGGCGCTTACAGCAGATACGCAGTATTTT. This gives the protein CASSLSAGALTADTQYF.

This chain joins TRBV28 and TRBJ2-2, with 11 positions matching TRBD1. Germline values: CDR1 MDHEN, CDR2 SYDVKM. The CDR3 covers 14 residues. J was trimmed by 15 bases and V by 5 bases; bases with no gene match: 11. CDR3 in amino acids: CASSTGQGAGLMFF. For the CDR3, the DNA is TGTGCCAGCAGTACCGGACAGGGGGCGGGTCTGATGTTTTTT. Together with reference TRBV28 and TRBJ2-2, the CDR3 gives the full variable domain: DVKVTQSSRYLVKRTGEKVFLECVQDMDHENMFWYRQDPGLGLRLIYFSYDVKMKEKGDIPEGYSVSREKKERFSLILESASTNQTSMYLCASSTGQGAGLMFFGEGSRLTVL.

V and J are TRBV7-9 and TRBJ1-3; possible D gene TRBD1, 6 bases. This CDR3 has 15 residues. Trimming shortened V by 4 bases and J by 1 base, and 11 bases separated the two germline ends. The germline V gene encodes CDR1 SEHNR and CDR2 FQNEAQ (reference sequence). As DNA, the CDR3 is TGTGCCAGCAGCTCCCAGGACAGTTCTGGAAACACCATATATTTT. Translation: CASSSQDSSGNTIYF.

The chain combines TRBV10-3 with TRBJ2-5, with D possibly matching TRBD1 (6 bases). Germline CDR1 is ENHRY and CDR2 is SYGVKD. The length of the CDR3 is 15 residues. V was pared by 6 bases and J by 5 bases, with 19 bases between. CDR3 loop: CAIRGGNSDLETQYF. In DNA form, the CDR3 reads TGTGCCATCAGAGGGGGAAATAGTGACCTGGAGACCCAGTACTTC.

V gene TRBV12-3 or TRBV12-4 combines with J gene TRBJ2-7, with D hard to call. The CDR3 contains 11 residues. Trimming cost V 3 bases and J 5 bases, with 5 bases left between them. As DNA, the CDR3 is TGTGCCAGCAGTTTCTTCAACGAGCAGTACTTC. Its protein is CASSFFNEQYF.

The V call is TRBV6-6, the J call TRBJ1-6; D not resolved. Deletions cut 6 bases from V and 5 bases from J, with 14 bases between. Germline CDR1 is MNHNY and CDR2 is SVGAGI (reference sequence). The CDR3 consists of 15 residues. For the CDR3, the DNA is TGTGCCAGCAGCCGAGGACGGCCAAATAATTCACCCCTCCACTTT. It encodes CASSRGRPNNSPLHF.

The chain has TRBV11-2 and TRBJ2-1; 11 bases line up with TRBD2. Trimming removed 7 bases from V and 6 bases from J; junction bases left unmatched: 5. Germline lookup yields CDR1 SGHAT and CDR2 FQNNGV. The CDR3 is 14 amino acids. The CDR3 DNA follows: TGTGCCAGCATCCTTCTAGCGGGAGGCAATGAGCAGTTCTTC. Amino acid sequence: CASILLAGGNEQFF. Full variable domain (outside the CDR3, taken from reference TRBV11-2 and TRBJ2-1): EAGVAQSPRYKIIEKRQSVAFWCNPISGHATLYWYQQILGQGPKLLIQFQNNGVVDDSQLPKDRFSAERLKGVDSTLKIQPAKLEDSAVYLCASILLAGGNEQFFGPGTRLTVL.

J is TRBJ2-2 and V is TRBV29-1; D might be TRBD1 (6 bases). V was pared by 7 bases and J by 6 bases, with 9 bases between. The CDR3 covers 11 residues. Germline-derived CDR1 and CDR2 are SQVTM and ANQGSEA. The DNA of the CDR3 is TGCAGCGGGGGACACGCCGGGGAGCTGTTTTTT. Translated: CSGGHAGELFF.

The chain couples TRBV7-9 to TRBJ1-5; D gene ambiguous. This CDR3 spans 12 amino acids. Germline V lookup: CDR1 SEHNR, CDR2 FQNEAQ (reference sequence). V was clipped by 3 bases and J by 5 bases, with 5 bases between them. CDR3 coding DNA: TGTGCCAGCAGCTTTAGGGATCAGCCCCAGCATTTT. This gives the protein CASSFRDQPQHF.

V gene TRBV7-9 combines with J gene TRBJ2-2; 12 nucleotides line up with TRBD2. The CDR3 is 15 amino acids. V lost 5 bases and J lost 5; bases outside the gene matches: 3. Germline V gives CDR1 SEHNR, CDR2 FQNEAQ (reference sequence). The CDR3 nucleotides read TGTGCCAGCAGCCTGACTAGCGGGAGAACCGGGGAGCTGTTTTTT. This encodes CASSLTSGRTGELFF.

V usage is TRBV18 and J usage is TRBJ2-7; 7 positions agree with TRBD2. Unmatched junction bases numbered 9, after V lost 2 bases and J lost 5 bases. The CDR3 consists of 15 residues. Germline V gives CDR1 KGHSH, CDR2 LQKENI. CDR3 amino acids: CASSPGGGHPNEQYF. For the CDR3, the DNA is TGTGCCAGCTCACCAGGGGGGGGTCACCCTAACGAGCAGTACTTC.

The chain recombines TRBV7-3 with TRBJ2-5; D may be TRBD1 (5 bases). The germline gives CDR1 SGHTA, CDR2 FQGTGA. V was cut by 1 base and J by 6 bases, with 9 bases left in between. This CDR3 contains 13 residues. The CDR3 is CASSLKGAQTQYF. The CDR3 DNA is TGTGCCAGCAGCTTAAAAGGGGCTCAGACCCAGTACTTC.

This chain connects TRBV5-5 to TRBJ2-7; no clear D gene. Germline CDR1 SGHKS, CDR2 YYEKEE (reference sequence). The CDR3 consists of 13 residues. Trimming cost V 0 bases and J 7 bases, with 11 bases left between them. In DNA form, the CDR3 reads TGTGCCAGCAGCTTGGAGTATCACCGAGAGCAGTACTTC. It codes for CASSLEYHREQYF.

This CDR3 is CASSEHGGAEGGYTF. The DNA of the CDR3 is TGTGCCAGCAGTGAACACGGAGGGGCGGAAGGAGGCTACACCTTC. The chain joins TRBV2 to TRBJ1-2, with D tentatively TRBD1 (5 bases). Germline values: CDR1 SNHLY, CDR2 FYNNEI. CDR3 length: 15 amino acids. V lost 2 bases and J 8 bases, leaving 18 bases between the germline ends.

Only one count was recorded for this clone. The chain uses TRBV6-5 and TRBJ1-2; TRBD1 aligns across 7 bases. The CDR3 has 12 residues. The germline V gene encodes CDR1 MNHEY and CDR2 SVGAGI. With 10 bases clipped from V and 7 bases from J, the junction kept 9 bases outside the gene matches. CDR3 in DNA: TGTGCCACCCTGGAGGAGGGGGCTGGCTACACCTTC. This codes for CATLEEGAGYTF.

This clone was recorded a few times. Here the CDR3 DNA reads TGTGCCAGTACCCCTTCTCCAGACAGGTTACAAGAGACCCAGTACTTC. This codes for CASTPSPDRLQETQYF. This rearrangement joins TRBV19 to TRBJ2-5, with TRBD1 as a possible D gene (6 bases). The ends were cut back, 7 bases at V and 2 bases at J, with 20 bases in the middle. This CDR3 spans 16 amino acids. CDR1 is LNHDA and CDR2 is SQIVND in the germline V gene (reference sequence).

The chain links TRBV5-1 to TRBJ2-1, with D perhaps TRBD2 (5 bases). The CDR3 runs to 14 residues. CDR1 and CDR2 (germline): SGHRS, YFSETQ. Trimming removed 0 bases from V and 7 bases from J, with 11 bases in between. The CDR3 spells CASSLERGLNEQFF. Written as DNA, the CDR3 is TGCGCCAGCAGCTTGGAACGGGGTTTGAATGAGCAGTTCTTC.

The chain joins TRBV30 to TRBJ2-3; D gene ambiguous. Deletions cut 1 base from V and 4 bases from J, with 6 bases between. CDR3 length: 12 amino acids. The germline V gene encodes CDR1 GTSNPN and CDR2 SVGIG (reference sequence). In DNA form, the CDR3 reads TGTGCCTGGAGTGAAAGTGCAGATACGCAGTATTTT. Its protein is CAWSESADTQYF.

The rearrangement uses TRBV7-2 and TRBJ2-4; TRBD2 aligns across 8 bases. V shed 6 bases and J 2 bases; nucleotides not matched to a gene: 9. The CDR3 sequence is 16 residues long. CDR1 SGHTA and CDR2 FQGNSA come from the germline V gene. The CDR3 here is CASRFTSGGSKNIQYF. For the CDR3, the DNA is TGTGCCAGCAGGTTTACTAGCGGTGGTTCCAAAAACATTCAGTACTTC.

The gene calls are TRBV14 and TRBJ1-6; no firm D call. The CDR3 length is 12 residues. V gave up 2 bases and J gave up 8 bases, with 4 bases separating them. Germline V CDR1 and CDR2: SGHDN, FVKESK. The CDR3, as DNA: TGTGCCAGCAGCCAAAGAGATTCACCCCTCCACTTT. This gives the protein CASSQRDSPLHF.

The rearrangement links TRBV18 to TRBJ2-2; 7 positions agree with TRBD1. V was clipped by 2 bases and J by 7 bases; unmatched bases: 4. Germline loops: CDR1 KGHSH, CDR2 LQKENI. The CDR3 sequence is 14 residues long. CDR3 DNA: TGTGCCAGCTCACCAAGGGGACAGTACGGGGAGCTGTTTTTT. Translation gives CASSPRGQYGELFF.

The V call is TRBV3-1 (or the pseudogene TRBV3-2), the J call TRBJ2-7; D gene unclear. The CDR3 contains 12 residues. V lost 3 bases, J lost 3 bases, and 6 bases lay in between. The germline V gene encodes CDR1 LGHDT and CDR2 YNNKEL (reference sequence). The CDR3 DNA reads TGTGCCAGCAGCCAGACACTCTACGAGCAGTACTTC. Its protein is CASSQTLYEQYF.

In DNA, the CDR3 is TGTGCCAGCAGCAGCTCCGGGACAGGGGCTGGGGCCAACGTCCTGACTTTC. Protein product: CASSSSGTGAGANVLTF. This chain uses TRBV7-2 with TRBJ2-6; 10 bases align to TRBD1. The trim removed 5 bases at V and 2 bases at J, leaving 6 bases unmatched. The CDR3 loop spans 17 amino acids. CDR1 is SGHTA and CDR2 is FQGNSA in the germline V gene. Full variable domain (outside the CDR3, taken from reference TRBV7-2 and TRBJ2-6): GAGVSQSPSNKVTEKGKDVELRCDPISGHTALYWYRQSLGQGLEFLIYFQGNSAPDKSGLPSDRFSAERTGGSVSTLTIQRTQQEDSAVYLCASSSSGTGAGANVLTFGAGSRLTVL.

The rearrangement uses TRBV19 and TRBJ2-1; no firm D call. Germline CDR1 LNHDA, CDR2 SQIVND (reference sequence). V was shortened by 6 bases and J by 12 bases, with 18 bases between the two germline ends. The CDR3 runs to 13 residues. CDR3 sequence: CASRTPTTGRQFF. CDR3 in DNA: TGTGCCAGTAGGACCCCCACGACTGGAAGGCAGTTCTTC.